These 32 T cell receptor beta chains were all obtained from the same sample, sequenced in a study of cytomegalovirus exposure and HLA in healthy donors. The study ran its PCR with 60 Vbeta and 13 Jbeta primers. Method: immunoSEQ multiplex PCR; TCRdb's copy keeps in-frame clones and lacks some. The repertoire includes 130,000 to 150,000 clones, approximately 80% of them detected once, and 1.5% to 2% sits in the top ten. The sequenced sample was PBMCs. The receptors come from a woman aged 40 to 50 in good health and CMV-seronegative.

The chain has TRBV7-9 and TRBJ2-7; perhaps TRBD2 as D (6 bases). The V gene's germline CDR1 is SEHNR and CDR2 FQNEAQ (reference sequence). The CDR3 runs 13 residues. Deletions cut 7 bases from V and 9 bases from J, with 19 bases between. CDR3 DNA sequence: TGTGCCAGCACCCCCCAGGAGGGTACAGGGCAGTACTTC. Encoded protein: CASTPQEGTGQYF.

This clone showed up just a few times. The rearrangement joins TRBV4-1 to TRBJ1-1, with 9 nucleotides matching TRBD1. Germline CDR1 MGHRA, CDR2 YSYEKL. V trimming: 3 bases; J trimming: 0 bases; junction bases outside the gene matches: 5. The CDR3 length is 16 residues. The CDR3: CASSHTGGFVNTEAFF. In DNA, the CDR3 is TGCGCCAGCAGCCATACAGGGGGCTTCGTGAACACTGAAGCTTTCTTT.

The CDR3 sequence is CASSSELNTEAFF. CDR3 sequence (DNA): TGTGCCAGCAGCTCGGAGTTGAACACTGAAGCTTTCTTT. The J gene is TRBJ1-1, the V gene TRBV7-9, with D hard to call. Germline values: CDR1 SEHNR, CDR2 FQNEAQ (reference sequence). The CDR3 loop spans 13 amino acids. The V gene lost 4 bases and the J gene lost 0 bases, with 6 bases spanning the gap.

The rearrangement uses TRBV19 and TRBJ2-5; no reliable D call. The germline V and J ends were trimmed by 6 bases and 2 bases, with 13 bases remaining between them. The CDR3 is 14 amino acids. Per the germline V gene, CDR1 is LNHDA and CDR2 is SQIVND (reference sequence). Here the CDR3 reads CASSRIADQETQYF. The CDR3 nucleotides read TGTGCCAGTAGCAGAATTGCGGATCAAGAGACCCAGTACTTC.

This clone was seen once. The J gene is TRBJ1-3, the V gene TRBV6-5; D is possibly TRBD1 (5 bases). Trimming left V 2 bases short and J 0 bases short, with 5 bases between. Germline V gene lookup returns CDR1 MNHEY and CDR2 SVGAGI. The CDR3 spans 14 residues. This CDR3 is CASSYQGSGNTIYF. CDR3 in DNA: TGTGCCAGCAGTTACCAGGGCTCTGGAAACACCATATATTTT.

The chain combines TRBV28 with TRBJ2-3; TRBD2 matches at 8 bases. This CDR3 has 15 amino acids. From germline, CDR1 is MDHEN and CDR2 SYDVKM. J lost 2 bases, V lost 3 bases, and 4 bases had no gene match. CDR3 sequence reads: CASSFGSGVTDTQYF. CDR3 bases: TGTGCCAGCAGTTTTGGTAGCGGGGTCACAGATACGCAGTATTTT.

This chain joins TRBV6-1 and TRBJ1-5, with 8 positions matching TRBD1. J lost 1 base, V lost 4 bases, and 3 bases had no gene match. Germline values: CDR1 MNHNS, CDR2 SASEGT. The CDR3 consists of 15 residues. Written as DNA, the CDR3 is TGTGCCAGCAGTGGACAGGGGAACAGCAATCAGCCCCAGCATTTT. It yields the protein CASSGQGNSNQPQHF.

The V and J genes are TRBV6-6 and TRBJ1-5; 8 bases line up with TRBD1. V gave up 5 bases and J gave up 4 bases; unmatched junction bases: 10. This CDR3 contains 16 residues. Germline CDR1 reads MNHNY; CDR2 reads SVGAGI (reference sequence). DNA of the CDR3: TGTGCCAGCAGTAGCCGACAGGGGATGGAGAATCAGCCCCAGCATTTT. This gives the protein CASSSRQGMENQPQHF.

The chain carries TRBV29-1 and TRBJ2-7; TRBD1 agrees at 10 bases. Germline values: CDR1 SQVTM, CDR2 ANQGSEA. This CDR3 is 14 amino acids long. The junction had 11 bases not matched to a gene; V was cut back by 7 bases and J by 5 bases. The CDR3 DNA follows: TGCAGCGGCGCCTCCGGGACAGGGGACCACGAGCAGTACTTC. This translates into CSGASGTGDHEQYF.

The V gene is TRBV11-3, the J gene TRBJ1-1; D is possibly TRBD1 (6 bases). The CDR3 length is 14 residues. V was cut by 1 base and J by 2 bases, with 8 bases left in between. Germline-derived CDR1 and CDR2 are SGHNT and YENEEA. CDR3 nucleotides: TGTGCCAGCAGCTTAGGCAGGGGAAACACTGAAGCTTTCTTT. It yields the protein CASSLGRGNTEAFF.

The chain is built from TRBV19 and TRBJ2-5; 9 positions match TRBD2. The last part of the DNA fits TRBJ2-7 better; the J call may be wrong. The CDR3 is 14 amino acids. Per the germline V gene, CDR1 is LNHDA and CDR2 is SQIVND (reference sequence). In DNA form, the CDR3 reads TGTGCCAGTAGGAAGCGGGGGGACTCCTACGAGCAGTACTTC. It yields the protein CASRKRGDSYEQYF.

The rearrangement joins TRBV7-6 to TRBJ2-5; no definite D call. V lost 2 bases and J lost 8, with 24 bases in between. Germline values: CDR1 SGHVS, CDR2 FNYEAQ. The CDR3 loop spans 17 amino acids. Here the CDR3 DNA reads TGTGCCAGCAGCTTAATGTATAACGGCCTACAGTCAAGAACCCAGTACTTC. Translating gives CASSLMYNGLQSRTQYF.

The chain combines TRBV4-1 with TRBJ2-1, with D possibly being TRBD1 (6 bases). The germline V gene has CDR1 MGHRA and CDR2 YSYEKL. V was cut by 6 bases and J by 1 base, with 13 bases left in between. CDR3 size: 15 residues. The CDR3 spells CASRPSGVSYNEQFF. The CDR3 nucleotides read TGCGCCAGCAGGCCATCAGGGGTGTCCTACAATGAGCAGTTCTTC.

The chain couples TRBV11-2 to TRBJ2-7; D call uncertain. Trimming cost V 3 bases and J 2 bases, with 20 bases left between them. CDR3 length equals 17 residues. Germline lookup yields CDR1 SGHAT and CDR2 FQNNGV. CDR3 bases: TGTGCCAGCAGCTTCCCCTTGGAGCCTTACGGAGCCTACGAGCAGTACTTC. It yields the protein CASSFPLEPYGAYEQYF.

This clone was seen just once. The chain combines TRBV5-6 with TRBJ2-2, with D tentatively TRBD2 (6 bases). V shed 0 bases and J shed 6 bases, with 12 bases lying between them. The V gene's germline CDR1 is SGHDT and CDR2 YYEEEE. The CDR3 loop spans 15 amino acids. The CDR3 spells CASSLGVSGAGELFF. The DNA for the CDR3 is TGTGCCAGCAGCTTGGGGGTCTCGGGGGCCGGGGAGCTGTTTTTT.

The J gene is TRBJ2-5, the V gene TRBV10-1; 11 bases match TRBD2. Germline lookup yields CDR1 WNHNN and CDR2 SYGVQD (reference sequence). V gave up 2 bases and J gave up 4 bases; unmatched junction bases: 6. This CDR3 has 16 amino acids. The CDR3 nucleotides read TGCGCCAGCAGTGAGGGTAGCGGGGGGGCTCGAGAGACCCAGTACTTC. It is translated as CASSEGSGGARETQYF.

This clone was recorded only once. This chain uses TRBV5-5 with TRBJ2-5, with 7 bases identical to TRBD1. From germline, CDR1 is SGHKS and CDR2 YYEKEE (reference sequence). The V and J ends lost 3 bases and 4 bases, in that order; junction bases with no gene match: 15. The CDR3 totals 17 residues. Here the CDR3 reads CASSSPSGGAVGETQYF. CDR3 bases: TGTGCCAGCAGCTCGCCTTCAGGGGGAGCGGTCGGAGAGACCCAGTACTTC.

This sequence joins TRBV5-8 and TRBJ2-7; TRBD1 matches at 8 bases. Germline values: CDR1 SGHTS, CDR2 YDEGEE. V shed 6 bases, J shed 2 bases, and the junction held 4 bases outside the gene matches. CDR3 length: 13 amino acids. The CDR3 is CASTLGQAYEQYF. CDR3 nucleotide sequence: TGTGCCAGCACCCTGGGACAGGCCTACGAGCAGTACTTC.

CDR3 sequence reads: CATGGASSYNEQFF. The CDR3 nucleotides read TGTGCCACCGGTGGGGCGAGCTCCTACAATGAGCAGTTCTTC. V usage is TRBV7-9 and J usage is TRBJ2-1, with TRBD1 as a possible D gene (5 bases). This CDR3 region has 14 residues. Per the germline V gene, CDR1 is SEHNR and CDR2 is FQNEAQ (reference sequence). V lost 10 bases to trimming and J lost 0 bases, with 13 bases between them.

The chain joins TRBV5-4 to TRBJ2-3; 9 bases fit TRBD2. Trimming at V came to 7 bases and at J to 3 bases, leaving 3 bases not matched to a gene. The V gene's germline CDR1 is SGHNT and CDR2 YYREEE (reference sequence). The CDR3 runs to 13 residues. CDR3: CASGSGGTDTQYF. Written as DNA, the CDR3 is TGTGCCAGCGGTAGCGGGGGTACAGATACGCAGTATTTT.

The V call is TRBV7-8, the J call TRBJ2-1; 9 bases map to TRBD1. Germline-derived CDR1 and CDR2 are SGHVS and FQNEAQ. This CDR3 is 16 amino acids long. Trimming at V came to 5 bases and at J to 4 bases, leaving 9 bases not matched to a gene. The CDR3 DNA is TGTGCCAGCAGCCCAAGTCGGGACAGGGTTTACAATGAGCAGTTCTTC. This gives the protein CASSPSRDRVYNEQFF.

J is TRBJ2-5 and V is TRBV5-4, with 11 nucleotides matching TRBD1. Per the germline V gene, CDR1 is SGHNT and CDR2 is YYREEE (reference sequence). V lost 0 bases and J lost 5; bases outside the gene matches: 3. The CDR3 extends over 15 amino acids. The CDR3 nucleotides read TGTGCCAGCAGCTTGGGGACAGGGGGCGATGAGACCCAGTACTTC. Translation: CASSLGTGGDETQYF. Complete variable domain (other parts from reference TRBV5-4 and TRBJ2-5): ETGVTQSPTHLIKTRGQQVTLRCSSQSGHNTVSWYQQALGQGPQFIFQYYREEENGRGNFPPRFSGLQFPNYSSELNVNALELDDSALYLCASSLGTGGDETQYFGPGTRLLVL.

Here the CDR3 DNA reads TGTGCCAGCAGTTACTCTCGGTTCCGAACAGATACGCAGTATTTT. It encodes CASSYSRFRTDTQYF. V usage is TRBV6-5 and J usage is TRBJ2-3; no clear D gene. Per germline, CDR1 MNHEY and CDR2 SVGAGI. Trimming stripped 0 bases from V and 3 bases from J, with 10 bases between. The CDR3 runs to 15 residues.

This clone was found a few times. The chain combines TRBV5-1 with TRBJ1-4; 7 bases are shared with TRBD1. From germline, CDR1 is SGHRS and CDR2 YFSETQ. Germline trimming cut 5 bases from V and 0 bases from J; bases unmatched to any gene: 7. This CDR3 is 16 amino acids long. Here the CDR3 reads CASRPDTGATNEKLFF. The CDR3 DNA follows: TGCGCCAGCAGACCCGACACAGGGGCAACTAATGAAAAACTGTTTTTT.

The rearrangement uses TRBV11-3 and TRBJ2-3; D is possibly TRBD2 (6 bases). Trimming took 1 base from V and 6 from J, leaving 14 bases between them. The length of the CDR3 is 15 residues. Germline-derived CDR1 and CDR2 are SGHNT and YENEEA. The chain's CDR3 is CASSLAGDRQDTQYF. The CDR3 DNA follows: TGTGCCAGCAGCTTAGCGGGGGACCGTCAGGATACGCAGTATTTT.

The rearrangement links TRBV7-9 to TRBJ1-2; possible D gene TRBD1, 5 bases. V lost 0 bases and J lost 3, with 8 bases in between. The CDR3 has 14 amino acids. Germline V CDR1 and CDR2: SEHNR, FQNEAQ (reference sequence). The CDR3 reads CASSLAGGDYGYTF. The CDR3, as DNA: TGTGCCAGCAGCTTAGCCGGAGGGGACTATGGCTACACCTTC.

This clone has more than one count but fewer than ten. This chain joins TRBV6-5 and TRBJ2-1; the match to TRBD1 covers 7 bases. The CDR3 runs to 12 residues. Trimming at V came to 5 bases and at J to 9 bases, leaving 4 bases not matched to a gene. Germline CDR1 reads MNHEY; CDR2 reads SVGAGI. CDR3 coding DNA: TGTGCCAGCAGTAACAGGGGAGCTGAGCAGTTCTTC. Its translation is CASSNRGAEQFF.

J is TRBJ2-7 and V is TRBV7-8; D is unclear. CDR1 SGHVS and CDR2 FQNEAQ come from the germline V gene. Trimming removed 5 bases from V and 1 base from J, with 12 bases in between. The CDR3 has 14 amino acids. The CDR3 DNA sequence: TGTGCCAGCAGCGAGGCGGTGGGTTCCTACGAGCAGTACTTC. Protein: CASSEAVGSYEQYF.

The chain joins TRBV2 to TRBJ2-1; TRBD1 might be the D (6 bases). Germline V gene lookup returns CDR1 SNHLY and CDR2 FYNNEI. The CDR3 spans 12 residues. V lost 7 bases, J lost 10 bases, and 14 bases lay in between. The CDR3 region has the DNA TGTGCCAGCACCATACGGACAGCCGAGCAGTTCTTC. This sequence encodes CASTIRTAEQFF.

The chain recombines TRBV5-5 with TRBJ1-1, with 9 bases fitting TRBD1. The ends lost 4 bases at V and 0 bases at J; junction bases unmatched: 7. The germline V gene encodes CDR1 SGHKS and CDR2 YYEKEE (reference sequence). The CDR3 runs to 16 residues. The CDR3 DNA reads as TGTGCCAGCAGCATGGGGACAGGGCTCATGAACACTGAAGCTTTCTTT. It specifies CASSMGTGLMNTEAFF.

The rearrangement links TRBV7-9 to TRBJ2-1; 8 bases match TRBD1. Germline V lookup: CDR1 SEHNR, CDR2 FQNEAQ (reference sequence). There are 18 residues in the CDR3. With V trimmed by 5 bases and J by 5 bases, 17 bases remained unmatched. CDR3 protein: CASSHLYGQGAIHNEQFF. The CDR3 coding sequence is TGTGCCAGCAGCCACCTTTACGGGCAGGGGGCAATACACAATGAGCAGTTCTTC. Drawing the rest from reference TRBV7-9 and TRBJ2-1, the complete variable domain is DTGVSQNPRHKITKRGQNVTFRCDPISEHNRLYWYRQTLGQGPEFLTYFQNEAQLEKSRLLSDRFSAERPKGSFSTLEIQRTEQGDSAMYLCASSHLYGQGAIHNEQFFGPGTRLTVL.

V and J are TRBV7-2 and TRBJ1-2; D gene unclear. The germline gives CDR1 SGHTA, CDR2 FQGNSA. The CDR3 is 15 residues long. Trimming took 0 bases from V and 2 from J, leaving 10 bases between them. Written as DNA, the CDR3 is TGTGCCAGCAGCTTAGCGAGAGGTGGGAACTATGGCTACACCTTC. It translates to CASSLARGGNYGYTF.